Each of the 29 T cell receptor beta chains below was sequenced from the same sample in a study of shared clonotypes between healthy human individuals. Repertoires were generated with immunoSEQ multiplex PCR, while TCRdb's copy carries only in-frame clones and drops some. The table lists a few million clones, over 85% of them singletons. The sequenced sample consisted of naive CD4+ T cells from PBMCs. Indicated subset: CD45RA+ positively selected. These receptors all come from a man aged 18 to 30 in good health. Some clones in this sample may be carry-over from other donors' samples.

The rearrangement uses TRBV4-3 and TRBJ2-1, with a weak D call TRBD2 (5 bases). The CDR3 consists of 17 residues. Trimming removed 3 bases at V and 5 bases at J, with 20 bases between. From germline, CDR1 is LGHNA and CDR2 YSLEER. DNA for the CDR3: TGCGCCAGCAGCCAGGCCTTTTGGGGAGATCAGCACAATGAGCAGTTCTTC. It specifies CASSQAFWGDQHNEQFF.

On this clone itself: The sample has other DNA sequences that encode this CDR3 too. The chain recombines TRBV9 with TRBJ2-3; TRBD2 is a possible D gene (5 bases). Looked up from germline, CDR1 is SGDLS and CDR2 is YYNGEE. Trimming removed 4 bases from V and 4 bases from J, with 13 bases in between. This CDR3 has 14 residues. The CDR3 region has the DNA TGTGCCAGCAGCCCTCGTTCCGGGGCAGATACGCAGTATTTT. Amino acid sequence: CASSPRSGADTQYF.

This clone came up once. Written as DNA, the CDR3 is TGCGCCAGCAGCCCAGCGGGAGGGTCTGGGGCCAACGTCCTGACTTTC. This sequence encodes CASSPAGGSGANVLTF. The chain employs TRBV5-1 and TRBJ2-6; 10 bases are shared with TRBD2. J gave up 1 base and V 4 bases, and 2 bases lay outside the gene matches. This CDR3 is 16 amino acids long. Germline V gene data show CDR1 as SGHRS and CDR2 as YFSETQ.

J is TRBJ2-7 and V is TRBV5-6; no reliable D call. The CDR3 consists of 15 residues. The germline V gene encodes CDR1 SGHDT and CDR2 YYEEEE. Trimming cost V 4 bases and J 0 bases, with 14 bases left between them. The CDR3 region is CASSRRNSRSYEQYF. CDR3 nucleotide sequence: TGTGCCAGCAGCCGAAGAAACAGCCGCTCCTACGAGCAGTACTTC.

The rearrangement uses TRBV7-7 and TRBJ2-7, with D perhaps being TRBD1 or TRBD2 (5 bases each). Between the trimmed V and J ends, which lost 5 bases and 3 bases, there was a span of 11 bases. Germline CDR1 and CDR2: SSHAT and FNYEAQ (reference sequence). This CDR3 has 13 amino acids. The CDR3 sequence: CASSPGGHYEQYF. In nucleotides, the CDR3 is TGTGCCAGCAGCCCCGGAGGACACTACGAGCAGTACTTC.

The chain couples TRBV5-1 to TRBJ1-4, with a weak D call TRBD1 (5 bases). The CDR3 loop spans 14 amino acids. CDR1 and CDR2 (germline): SGHRS, YFSETQ. The V gene lost 2 bases and the J gene lost 8 bases, with 13 bases spanning the gap. For the CDR3, the DNA is TGCGCCAGCAGCTTTCAAGGGACGGGCGAAAAACTGTTTTTT. Protein: CASSFQGTGEKLFF.

J is TRBJ2-7 and V is TRBV2; 7 nucleotides line up with TRBD1. The V and J ends lost 6 bases and 7 bases, in that order; junction bases with no gene match: 6. The length of the CDR3 is 12 residues. Germline CDR1 SNHLY, CDR2 FYNNEI. CDR3 in DNA: TGTGCCAGCAGGGACGACAGGGAAGAGCAGTACTTC. The encoded protein is CASRDDREEQYF.

This chain uses TRBV6-4 with TRBJ2-3; D unresolved. V lost 5 bases and J 7 bases, leaving 13 bases between the germline ends. The CDR3 is 13 residues long. Germline V gives CDR1 MRHNA, CDR2 SNTAGT. In nucleotides, the CDR3 is TGTGCCAGCAGTCCGGACGGGCTCCATACGCAGTATTTT. Protein product: CASSPDGLHTQYF.

The J gene is TRBJ1-2, the V gene TRBV5-3; the D is unclear. TRBV5-3 falls under the ORF class, with uncertain function. CDR3 length equals 16 residues. V dropped 0 bases and J dropped 4 bases, with 16 bases sitting between them. CDR3 nucleotide sequence: TGTGCCAGAAGCTTGGTGGGTAGGGCCCGAAGCTATGGCTACACCTTC. Translating gives CARSLVGRARSYGYTF.

J is TRBJ2-5 and V is TRBV6-5; weak D call: TRBD1 (6 bases). CDR3 length: 14 amino acids. Germline-derived CDR1 and CDR2 are MNHEY and SVGAGI. Between the trimmed V and J ends, which lost 2 bases and 7 bases, there was a span of 14 bases. CDR3 sequence (DNA): TGTGCCAGCAGTTACGCGGACAGTGGGGCGACCCAGTACTTC. Residues: CASSYADSGATQYF.

The chain uses TRBV6-5 and TRBJ1-1, with D perhaps TRBD1 (6 bases). The CDR3 contains 13 residues. The germline V gene has CDR1 MNHEY and CDR2 SVGAGI. The V and J ends lost 7 bases and 0 bases respectively, with 9 bases between them. In DNA, the CDR3 is TGTGCCAGCAAAAGGACAGTGAACACTGAAGCTTTCTTT. Its translation is CASKRTVNTEAFF.

This sequence joins TRBV7-3 and TRBJ1-1, with D unclear. The CDR3 runs to 14 residues. The V and J ends lost 0 bases and 7 bases respectively, with 12 bases between them. Germline V gene data show CDR1 as SGHTA and CDR2 as FQGTGA. CDR3 nucleotide sequence: TGTGCCAGCAGCTTAACTGCTCCGTCCGGTGAAGCTTTCTTT. Translating it yields CASSLTAPSGEAFF.

V usage is TRBV10-3 and J usage is TRBJ1-6, with D perhaps TRBD1 (5 bases). The germline V gene has CDR1 ENHRY and CDR2 SYGVKD. V lost 7 bases and J 7 bases, leaving 17 bases between the germline ends. CDR3 size: 15 residues. The CDR3 DNA reads TGTGCCATCACGGGAGGCAGGGATGGGAATTCACCCCTCCACTTT. Its protein is CAITGGRDGNSPLHF.

Concerning this clone itself: The same CDR3 can be traced to other DNA sequences in this sample. The chain is built from TRBV28 and TRBJ2-7; D not resolved. The germline CDR1 and CDR2 sequences are MDHEN and SYDVKM. Trimming removed 6 bases from V and 1 base from J, with 7 bases in between. CDR3 length: 12 residues. The CDR3 is CASSLASYEQYF. The CDR3 DNA reads TGTGCCAGCAGCCTGGCTTCCTACGAGCAGTACTTC.

DNA of the CDR3: TGTGCCAGCAGAGACAACTGGTGGGGTACCGGGGAGCTGTTTTTT. It encodes CASRDNWWGTGELFF. J is TRBJ2-2 and V is TRBV28; no clear D gene. Germline CDR1 reads MDHEN; CDR2 reads SYDVKM. The length of the CDR3 is 15 residues. Trimming pared 6 bases from V and 5 bases from J, leaving 16 bases between.

Here the CDR3 reads CASSLRPGLAGGETYEQYF. The DNA of the CDR3 is TGTGCCAGCAGCCTACGACCGGGACTAGCGGGAGGCGAGACCTACGAGCAGTACTTC. The chain joins TRBV7-3 to TRBJ2-7; 15 positions agree with TRBD2. Germline V gene sequence: CDR1 SGHTA, CDR2 FQGTGA. The junction had 13 bases not matched to a gene; V was cut back by 5 bases and J by 2 bases. CDR3 size: 19 residues.

In this sample, this clone turned up a few times. The chain combines TRBV5-1 with TRBJ1-2; 9 bases fit TRBD1. The CDR3 length is 13 residues. Unmatched junction bases numbered 6, after V lost 4 bases and J lost 8 bases. The germline V gene encodes CDR1 SGHRS and CDR2 YFSETQ. CDR3 sequence (DNA): TGCGCCAGCAGCACGCGGACAGGGGACGGCTACACCTTC. Its protein product is CASSTRTGDGYTF.

The genes are TRBV30 and TRBJ2-3, with TRBD2 matching 10 bases. V shed 7 bases, J shed 2 bases, and the junction held 6 bases outside the gene matches. CDR3 length equals 14 residues. CDR1 is GTSNPN, CDR2 SVGIG, per germline (reference sequence). In DNA, the CDR3 is TGTGCCTTGGAACTAGCGGGGACCACAGATACGCAGTATTTT. Its translation is CALELAGTTDTQYF.

The chain has TRBV4-1 and TRBJ2-1, with 7 bases aligning to TRBD1. Germline CDR1 is MGHRA and CDR2 is YSYEKL. V shed 1 base, J shed 10 bases, and the junction held 13 bases outside the gene matches. This CDR3 region has 16 residues. In DNA form, the CDR3 reads TGCGCCAGCAGCCAAGTCCTGGGGACCGAAGGGGGCGAGCAGTTCTTC. It is translated as CASSQVLGTEGGEQFF.

V and J are TRBV5-1 and TRBJ2-3; 13 bases agree with TRBD2. This CDR3 comprises 17 residues. The V gene's germline CDR1 is SGHRS and CDR2 YFSETQ. V lost 5 bases, J lost 2 bases, and 8 bases stayed unmatched. The CDR3 region has the DNA TGCGCCAGCAGGTATGGGACTAGCGGGGACCTCACAGATACGCAGTATTTT. Protein: CASRYGTSGDLTDTQYF.

The chain joins TRBV2 to TRBJ2-7; D possibly corresponds to TRBD2 (6 bases). V was trimmed by 6 bases and J by 5 bases, leaving 11 bases between them. This CDR3 region has 12 residues. CDR1 SNHLY and CDR2 FYNNEI come from the germline V gene. This chain's CDR3 is CASRTSRHEQYF. The CDR3 bases are TGTGCCAGCAGGACTAGTCGCCACGAGCAGTACTTC.

The chain carries TRBV5-1 and TRBJ2-1; possibly TRBD1 or TRBD2 for D (5 bases each). Trimming took 4 bases from V and 7 from J, leaving 15 bases between them. Germline assignment: CDR1 SGHRS and CDR2 YFSETQ. The CDR3 runs 14 residues. In nucleotides, the CDR3 is TGCGCCAGCAGCCCGCTTCTGGGGGTAAATGAGCAGTTCTTC. This translates into CASSPLLGVNEQFF.

The CDR3 nucleotides read TGTGCCAGCAGCCCCTCGGGACAGATCATGAACACTGAAGCTTTCTTT. It codes for CASSPSGQIMNTEAFF. The chain links TRBV7-8 to TRBJ1-1; 7 bases match TRBD1. J lost 0 bases, V lost 5 bases, and 9 bases had no gene match. Germline CDR1 and CDR2: SGHVS and FQNEAQ. CDR3 length: 16 amino acids.

The chain has TRBV11-3 and TRBJ2-1, with D uncertain. CDR3 length: 11 amino acids. Germline V gene data show CDR1 as SGHNT and CDR2 as YENEEA. The germline V and J ends were trimmed by 0 bases and 8 bases, with 2 bases remaining between them. The CDR3 region has the DNA TGTGCCAGCAGCTTAGACGATGAGCAGTTCTTC. Its translation is CASSLDDEQFF.

Turning to this clone: The same CDR3 also results from other DNA sequences found in this sample. The V call is TRBV6-5, the J call TRBJ1-5, with 7 bases fitting TRBD1. This CDR3 has 15 amino acids. The V gene end was trimmed by 0 bases and the J gene end by 2 bases; junction bases not matched to a gene: 1. The germline CDR1 and CDR2 sequences are MNHEY and SVGAGI. The CDR3, as DNA: TGTGCCAGCAGTTACTCGCAGGGGGGCAATCAGCCCCAGCATTTT. This encodes CASSYSQGGNQPQHF.

The chain joins TRBV6-5 to TRBJ2-1; no definite D call. CDR1 is MNHEY and CDR2 is SVGAGI in the germline V gene. The V and J ends lost 6 bases and 8 bases respectively, with 14 bases between them. The CDR3 is made up of 13 amino acids. The CDR3 protein is CASRTPGVHEQFF. CDR3 nucleotides: TGTGCCAGCAGGACCCCTGGGGTGCATGAGCAGTTCTTC.

The genes are TRBV5-1 and TRBJ2-5, with TRBD2 as a possible D gene (5 bases). V was trimmed by 4 bases and J by 5 bases, leaving 15 bases between them. Per germline, CDR1 SGHRS and CDR2 YFSETQ. The CDR3 totals 14 residues. The CDR3 nucleotides are TGCGCCAGCAGCCTGAGGGAGCCGCCCGAGACCCAGTACTTC. It is translated as CASSLREPPETQYF.

The J gene is TRBJ2-3, the V gene TRBV18, with 11 bases lining up with TRBD2. The CDR3 length is 17 residues. Germline V gene sequence: CDR1 KGHSH, CDR2 LQKENI. Unmatched junction bases numbered 7, after V lost 3 bases and J lost 2 bases. CDR3 sequence reads: CASSPSLAGGYTDTQYF. The DNA for the CDR3 is TGTGCCAGCTCACCCTCGCTAGCGGGGGGATACACAGATACGCAGTATTTT. The whole variable domain, filled in from reference TRBV18 and TRBJ2-3, reads NAGVMQNPRHLVRRRGQEARLRCSPMKGHSHVYWYRQLPEEGLKFMVYLQKENIIDESGMPKERFSAEFPKEGPSILRIQQVVRGDSAAYFCASSPSLAGGYTDTQYFGPGTRLTVL.

The chain joins TRBV9 to TRBJ1-2; D is uncertain. Trimming shortened V by 4 bases and J by 4 bases, and 11 bases separated the two germline ends. From germline, CDR1 is SGDLS and CDR2 YYNGEE. The CDR3 loop spans 13 amino acids. In nucleotides, the CDR3 is TGTGCCAGCAGCACCTCGGGGTTCTATGGCTACACCTTC. Its translation: CASSTSGFYGYTF.